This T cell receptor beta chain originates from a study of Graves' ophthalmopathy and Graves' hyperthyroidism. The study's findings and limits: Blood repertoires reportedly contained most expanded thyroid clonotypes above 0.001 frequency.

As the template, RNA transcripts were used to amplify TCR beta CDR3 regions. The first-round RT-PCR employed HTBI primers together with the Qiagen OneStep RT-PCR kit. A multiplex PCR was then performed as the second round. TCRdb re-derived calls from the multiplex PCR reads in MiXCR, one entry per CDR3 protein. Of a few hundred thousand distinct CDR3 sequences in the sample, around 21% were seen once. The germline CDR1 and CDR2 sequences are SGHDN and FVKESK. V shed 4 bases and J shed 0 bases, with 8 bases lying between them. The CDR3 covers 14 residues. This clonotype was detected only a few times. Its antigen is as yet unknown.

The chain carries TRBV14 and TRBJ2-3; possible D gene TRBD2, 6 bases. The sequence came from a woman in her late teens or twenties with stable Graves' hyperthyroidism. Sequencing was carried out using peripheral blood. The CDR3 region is CASSPRGSTDTQYF. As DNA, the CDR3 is TGTGCCAGCAGCCCTCGGGGGAGCACAGATACGCAGTATTTT. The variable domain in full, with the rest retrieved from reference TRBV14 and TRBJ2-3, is EAGVTQFPSHSVIEKGQTVTLRCDPISGHDNLYWYRRVMGKEIKFLLHFVKESKQDESGMPNNRFLAERTGGTYSTLKVQPAELEDSGVYFCASSPRGSTDTQYFGPGTRLTVL.